The 5 T cell receptor beta chains given below trace back to one sample, sequenced in a study of technical replicates of blood from a handful of donors. The protocol was immunoSEQ multiplex PCR, while the TCRdb copy is restricted to in-frame clones and leaves out a portion. The sample records roughly 61,000 clones, around 97% being singletons. Sequences were obtained from T cells isolated from PBMCs. The receptors were sampled from a human donor in good health.

Worth noting for this clone: Other DNA sequences of this sample code for an identical CDR3. The chain recombines TRBV28 with TRBJ1-1, with D perhaps TRBD1 (5 bases). Trimming cost V 4 bases and J 2 bases, with 11 bases left between them. CDR1 and CDR2 from the germline V gene are MDHEN and SYDVKM. CDR3 length: 14 amino acids. The CDR3, as DNA: TGTGCCAGCAGTTCAGGGCTGGGAAACACTGAAGCTTTCTTT. Translating gives CASSSGLGNTEAFF.

The V and J genes are TRBV27 and TRBJ1-1; perhaps TRBD1 as D (6 bases). V was pared by 2 bases and J by 8 bases, with 9 bases between. This CDR3 comprises 12 residues. The germline V gene has CDR1 MNHEY and CDR2 SMNVEV (reference sequence). Written as DNA, the CDR3 is TGTGCCAGCAGTTTAGGGGGGGGCGAAGCTTTCTTT. Its protein product is CASSLGGGEAFF.

The chain is built from TRBV30 and TRBJ2-7, with TRBD1 matching over 9 bases. The length of the CDR3 is 14 residues. The V gene end was trimmed by 3 bases and the J gene end by 2 bases; junction bases not matched to a gene: 5. Per germline, CDR1 GTSNPN and CDR2 SVGIG (reference sequence). CDR3: CAWSLGQGTYEQYF. The CDR3 region has the DNA TGTGCCTGGAGCCTTGGACAGGGGACCTACGAGCAGTACTTC. Full variable domain (rest looked up from reference TRBV30 and TRBJ2-7): SQTIHQWPATLVQPVGSPLSLECTVEGTSNPNLYWYRQAAGRGLQLLFYSVGIGQISSEVPQNLSASRPQDRQFILSSKKLLLSDSGFYLCAWSLGQGTYEQYFGPGTRLTVT.

V is TRBV12-5 and J is TRBJ1-1; 10 bases map to TRBD1. This CDR3 has 15 residues. The germline V gene encodes CDR1 LGHNT and CDR2 FRNRAP. Germline trimming cut 7 bases from V and 7 bases from J; bases unmatched to any gene: 12. CDR3 sequence reads: CASDPSRTGGFEAFF. Here the CDR3 DNA reads TGTGCTAGTGACCCCTCTCGGACAGGGGGTTTTGAAGCTTTCTTT. The complete variable domain, with remaining parts taken from reference TRBV12-5 and TRBJ1-1, reads DARVTQTPRHKVTEMGQEVTMRCQPILGHNTVFWYRQTMMQGLELLAYFRNRAPLDDSGMPKDRFSAEMPDATLATLKIQPSEPRDSAVYFCASDPSRTGGFEAFFGQGTRLTVV.

This chain uses TRBV30 with TRBJ2-1, with D possibly matching TRBD1 (6 bases). The CDR3 is 15 residues long. V lost 4 bases and J lost 0, with 13 bases in between. Germline lookup yields CDR1 GTSNPN and CDR2 SVGIG (reference sequence). CDR3 protein: CAWTRDTSSYNEQFF. The CDR3 nucleotides are TGTGCCTGGACGAGGGACACCAGCTCCTACAATGAGCAGTTCTTC.